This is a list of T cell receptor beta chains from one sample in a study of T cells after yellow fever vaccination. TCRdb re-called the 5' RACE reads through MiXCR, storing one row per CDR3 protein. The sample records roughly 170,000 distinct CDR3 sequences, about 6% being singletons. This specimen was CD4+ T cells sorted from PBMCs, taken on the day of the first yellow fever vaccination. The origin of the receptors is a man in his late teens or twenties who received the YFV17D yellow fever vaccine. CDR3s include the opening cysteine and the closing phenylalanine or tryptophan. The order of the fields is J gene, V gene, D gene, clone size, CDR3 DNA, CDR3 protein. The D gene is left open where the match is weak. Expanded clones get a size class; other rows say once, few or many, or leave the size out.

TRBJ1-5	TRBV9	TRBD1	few	TGTGCCAGCAGCGTGGGCACGGGACAGGGGGCGAATCAGCCCCAGCATTTT	CASSVGTGQGANQPQHF
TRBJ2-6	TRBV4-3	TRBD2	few	TGCGCCAGCAGCCAAGATGCGGGACTAGCGGGCGGGGCCAACGTCCTGACTTTC	CASSQDAGLAGGANVLTF
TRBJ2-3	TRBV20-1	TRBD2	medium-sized	TGCAGTTCACATAGCGGGGTGGATACGCAGTATTTT	CSSHSGVDTQYF
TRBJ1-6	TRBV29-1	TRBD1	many	TGCAGCGTCACGACAGGGCTCCCTCCGAATTCACCCCTCCACTTT	CSVTTGLPPNSPLHF
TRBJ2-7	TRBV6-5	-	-	TGTGCCAGCAGAAAGAGGGGCCCCTACGAGCAGTACTTC	CASRKRGPYEQYF
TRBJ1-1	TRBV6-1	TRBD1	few	TGTGCCAGCAGTGACCTGACAGGGAGGAAAGCTTTCTTT	CASSDLTGRKAFF
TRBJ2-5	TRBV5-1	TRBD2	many	TGCGCCAGCAGCTTGGCGGGACTAGCGGGGGACCAAGAGACCCAGTACTTC	CASSLAGLAGDQETQYF
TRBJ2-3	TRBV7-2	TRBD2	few	TGTGCCAGCAGTTCTCAAGCGGGGGGCTTCACAGATACGCAGTATTTT	CASSSQAGGFTDTQYF
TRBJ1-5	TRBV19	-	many	TGTGCCGGAGGGGCACGTGGCAATCAGCCCCAGCATTTT	CAGGARGNQPQHF
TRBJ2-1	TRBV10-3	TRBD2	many	TGTGCCATCAGTGAGTCATCAGCGGGGAGGAATGAGCAGTTCTTC	CAISESSAGRNEQFF
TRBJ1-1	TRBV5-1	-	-	TGCGCCAGCAGCTTGGCTGCGGACGAAATGAACACTGAAGCTTTCTTT	CASSLAADEMNTEAFF
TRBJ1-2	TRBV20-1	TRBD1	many	TGCAGTGCTACGGGGACAGGGGCCTATGGCTACACCTTC	CSATGTGAYGYTF
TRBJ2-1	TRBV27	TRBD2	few	TGTGCCAGCAGTTTATCGTGGGGACTAGCGGGGCTTGAGCAGTTCTTC	CASSLSWGLAGLEQFF
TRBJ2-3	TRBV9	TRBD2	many	TGTGCCAGCAGCGTGACTAGCTGGTCAGATACGCAGTATTTT	CASSVTSWSDTQYF
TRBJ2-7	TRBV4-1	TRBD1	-	TGCGCCAGCAGCCAGCCGCGGGACAGGAAGGCATCCTACGAGCAGTACTTC	CASSQPRDRKASYEQYF
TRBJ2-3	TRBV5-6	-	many	TGTGCCAGCAGCTTGCGGATTAGCACAGATACGCAGTATTTT	CASSLRISTDTQYF
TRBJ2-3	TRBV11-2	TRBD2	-	TGTGCCAGCAGCCCTAGCGGGGGGCCAGATACGCAGTATTTT	CASSPSGGPDTQYF
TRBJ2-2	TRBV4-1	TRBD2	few	TGCGCCAGCAGCCACCGAGCGGGGGGGCCTGGCGGGGAGCTGTTTTTT	CASSHRAGGPGGELFF
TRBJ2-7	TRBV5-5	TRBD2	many	TGTGCCAGCAGCTTGGCCGGGGTGACTAGCGGCTACGAGCAGTACTTC	CASSLAGVTSGYEQYF
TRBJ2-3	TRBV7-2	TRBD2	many	TGTGCCAGCAGCTTAGCTAGCGGGGGCACAGATACGCAGTATTTT	CASSLASGGTDTQYF
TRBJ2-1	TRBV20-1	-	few	TGCAGTGCTAGGTCGACTAGGTCGGTGGATGAGCAGTTCTTC	CSARSTRSVDEQFF
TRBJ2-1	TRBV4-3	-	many	TGCGCCAGCAGCCAAGATTGGGGTGAGCAGTTCTTC	CASSQDWGEQFF
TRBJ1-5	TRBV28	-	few	TGTGCCCGCCTGGATGGCCGGAGCAATCAGCCCCAGCATTTT	CARLDGRSNQPQHF
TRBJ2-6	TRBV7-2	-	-	TGTGCCAGCAGCCCAGGTCCGAGCTCTGGGGCCAACGTCCTGACTTTC	CASSPGPSSGANVLTF
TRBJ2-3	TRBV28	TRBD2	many	TGTGCCAGCAGTTTGGGGTCAGCGGGGGGCACAGATACGCAGTATTTT	CASSLGSAGGTDTQYF